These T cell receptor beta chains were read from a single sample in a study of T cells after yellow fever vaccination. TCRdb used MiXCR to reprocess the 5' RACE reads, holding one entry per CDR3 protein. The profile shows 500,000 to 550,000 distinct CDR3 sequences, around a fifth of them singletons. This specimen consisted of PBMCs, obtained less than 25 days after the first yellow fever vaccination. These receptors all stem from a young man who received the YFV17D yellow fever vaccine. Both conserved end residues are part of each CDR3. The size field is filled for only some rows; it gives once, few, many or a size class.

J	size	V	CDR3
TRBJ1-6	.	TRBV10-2	CASSESSQGTPLHF
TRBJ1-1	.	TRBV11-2	CASSLSDGNTEALF
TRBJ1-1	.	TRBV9	CASSVGLGVNTEAFF
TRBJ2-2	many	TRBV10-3	CAISESTPGQGALLYTGELFF
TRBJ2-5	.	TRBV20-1	CSARILAGGLTQYF
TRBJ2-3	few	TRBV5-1	CASGGGAADTQYF
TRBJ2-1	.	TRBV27	CASSTRGGRRTYNEQFF
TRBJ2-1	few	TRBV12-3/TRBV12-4	CASKTDGSREFF
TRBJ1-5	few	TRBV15	CATSRGALGQPQHF
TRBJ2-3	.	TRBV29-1	CSVESGGRTSTFTDTQYF